Below are 4 T cell receptor beta chains sequenced from a single sample in a study of neurological immune-mediated disorders. MiXCR, applied by TCRdb to the 5' RACE reads, yields one record per CDR3 protein. The repertoire includes approximately 15,000 distinct CDR3 sequences, approximately 21% of them detected once, and 20% to 25% sits in the top ten. Sequencing used PBMCs. The source of these receptors is a man over 45 in good health.

This clonotype was detected ten times or more. The rearrangement joins TRBV7-8 to TRBJ2-5, with D perhaps matching TRBD1 or TRBD2 (6 bases each). The CDR3 has 16 residues. Trimming pared 1 base from V and 2 bases from J, leaving 14 bases between. The germline V gene encodes CDR1 SGHVS and CDR2 FQNEAQ. The CDR3 region is CASSLVPGARQETQYF. The CDR3 DNA reads as TGTGCCAGCAGCTTAGTCCCGGGGGCGCGGCAAGAGACCCAGTACTTC.

This clonotype has a count of ten or more. The rearrangement uses TRBV5-1 and TRBJ2-4; D is undetermined. The CDR3 is 16 residues long. Deletions cut 0 bases from V and 8 bases from J, with 18 bases between. CDR1 and CDR2 (germline): SGHRS, YFSETQ. The DNA for the CDR3 is TGCGCCAGCAGCTTGGACCCGCTTAGGAACGAGGACATTCAGTACTTC. Amino acid sequence: CASSLDPLRNEDIQYF.

This clonotype showed up many times. The chain links TRBV10-3 to TRBJ2-3; D is possibly TRBD1 (6 bases). The CDR3 sequence is 14 residues long. V gave up 4 bases and J gave up 4 bases, with 12 bases separating them. CDR1 and CDR2 (germline): ENHRY, SYGVKD. The CDR3 bases are TGTGCCATCAGTGGGGGCCCAGGGGCAGATACGCAGTATTTT. It specifies CAISGGPGADTQYF.

This clonotype was seen ten or more times. The rearrangement joins TRBV20-1 to TRBJ2-3, with a weak D call TRBD2 (6 bases). V was shortened by 5 bases and J by 4 bases, with 10 bases between the two germline ends. The CDR3 is 12 residues long. The V gene's germline CDR1 is DFQATT and CDR2 SNEGSKA (reference sequence). The CDR3 nucleotides are TGCAGTGCTCTCGGGAGTGCAGATACGCAGTATTTT. Its translation: CSALGSADTQYF.